Shown below are 7 T cell receptor beta chains from a single sample sequenced in a study of T cells in women clearing cervical HPV infection. Sequenced by immunoSEQ multiplex PCR; TCRdb stores in-frame clones only, minus some. The table counts about 32,000 clones; under 8.5% lies in the top ten. Sequencing used blood buffy coat. Receptor source: a woman aged 18 to 75 with a cervical HPV16 infection that either progressed to CIN3+ or cleared (not recorded which).

With respect to this clone: The read is 3 residues too short to cover the CDR3 end, so that end is filled in from the germline J gene. The rearrangement uses TRBV7-6 and TRBJ1-2; D not resolved. There are 13 residues in the CDR3. Trimming stripped 4 bases from V and 4 bases from J, with 10 bases between. Germline assignment: CDR1 SGHVS and CDR2 FNYEAQ. The CDR3 protein is CASSSKGPYGYTF. Incomplete CDR3 DNA: TGTGCCAGCAGCTCTAAGGGCCCCTATGGC.

The CDR3 sequence: CATSDQTGGSGGDTQYF. The DNA read from the CDR3 is TGTGCCACCAGTGACCAAACAGGGGGCTCAGGCGGAGATACG. This chain joins TRBV24-1 and TRBJ2-3; 9 bases align to TRBD1. With the read ending 3 residues before the CDR3 end, the germline J gene is used to fill in that end. Germline-derived CDR1 and CDR2 are KGHDR and SFDVKD. The J segment lost 5 bases and the V segment lost 4 bases, leaving 12 bases of the junction unmatched. CDR3 length: 17 amino acids.

In regard to this clone: The read halts 3 residues ahead of the CDR3 end, with the missing end drawn from the germline J gene. The chain links TRBV11-2 to TRBJ2-2; 9 bases agree with TRBD1. The germline V gene has CDR1 SGHAT and CDR2 FQNNGV. This CDR3 has 15 residues. After removal of 1 base from V and 7 bases from J, the junction contained 4 bases not matched to a gene. The part of the CDR3 DNA that was read is TGTGCCAGCAGCTTAGGGGACAGGGAGGTCGGGGAG. It codes for CASSLGDREVGE. The complete CDR3 reads CASSLGDREVGELFF.

Incomplete CDR3 DNA: TGTGCCAGCAGTGAACTAGCGGGTGCTCAAGAGACC. Protein sequence: CASSELAGAQET. The full CDR3 is CASSELAGAQETQYF. The gene calls are TRBV6-1 and TRBJ2-5, with 8 bases matching TRBD2. From the germline J gene comes the end of the CDR3, since the read stops 3 residues before it. V shed 2 bases and J 2 bases; nucleotides not matched to a gene: 4. CDR1 is MNHNS and CDR2 is SASEGT in the germline V gene. The CDR3 length is 15 residues.

About this clone: Read coverage stops 3 residues before the CDR3 terminus; the germline J gene supplies the remainder. V is TRBV10-1 and J is TRBJ2-1; 10 nucleotides line up with TRBD1. Trimming at V came to 6 bases and at J to 5 bases, leaving 13 bases not matched to a gene. This CDR3 comprises 17 residues. Germline V lookup: CDR1 WNHNN, CDR2 SYGVQD (reference sequence). The CDR3 DNA, read in part, is TGCGCCAGCAGGTCCTTTCAGGACAGGGGGAACGACAATGAG. Translation: CASRSFQDRGNDNE. The whole CDR3 reads CASRSFQDRGNDNEQFF.

Of note for this clone: The read ends 3 residues early relative to the CDR3; the germline J gene fills the gap. This rearrangement joins TRBV5-4 to TRBJ1-1; 7 bases map to TRBD1. The trim removed 7 bases at V and 1 base at J, leaving 10 bases unmatched. CDR1 SGHNT and CDR2 YYREEE come from the germline V gene (reference sequence). The CDR3 is 15 amino acids. CDR3 bases read: TGTGCCAGCGGATTTCCGGACAGGCAGAACACTGAA. It translates to CASGFPDRQNTE. The entire CDR3 reads CASGFPDRQNTEAFF.

Note on this clone: With the read ending 3 residues before the CDR3 end, the germline J gene is used to fill in that end. The gene calls are TRBV5-6 and TRBJ1-3; 7 bases agree with TRBD1. Germline trimming cut 6 bases from V and 0 bases from J; bases unmatched to any gene: 3. CDR1 is SGHDT, CDR2 YYEEEE, per germline. The CDR3 extends over 14 amino acids. CDR3 amino acids: CASNRDSSGNTIYF. The CDR3 DNA, read in part, is TGTGCCAGCAACCGGGACAGCTCTGGAAACACC. Full variable domain (missing parts from reference TRBV5-6 and TRBJ1-3): DAGVTQSPTHLIKTRGQQVTLRCSPKSGHDTVSWYQQALGQGPQFIFQYYEEEERQRGNFPDRFSGHQFPNYSSELNVNALLLGDSALYLCASNRDSSGNTIYFGEGSWLTVV.